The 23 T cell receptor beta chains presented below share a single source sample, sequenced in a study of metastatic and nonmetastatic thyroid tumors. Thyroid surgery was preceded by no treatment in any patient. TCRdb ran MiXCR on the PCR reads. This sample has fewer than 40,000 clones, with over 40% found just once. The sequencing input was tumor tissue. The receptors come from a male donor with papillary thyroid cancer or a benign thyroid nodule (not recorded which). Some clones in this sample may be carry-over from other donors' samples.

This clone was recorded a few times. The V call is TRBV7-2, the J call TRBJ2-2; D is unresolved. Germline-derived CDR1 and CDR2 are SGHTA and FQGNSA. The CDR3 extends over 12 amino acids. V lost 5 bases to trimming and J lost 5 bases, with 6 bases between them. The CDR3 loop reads CASSPFTGELFF. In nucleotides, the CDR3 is TGTGCCAGCAGCCCTTTTACCGGGGAGCTGTTTTTT.

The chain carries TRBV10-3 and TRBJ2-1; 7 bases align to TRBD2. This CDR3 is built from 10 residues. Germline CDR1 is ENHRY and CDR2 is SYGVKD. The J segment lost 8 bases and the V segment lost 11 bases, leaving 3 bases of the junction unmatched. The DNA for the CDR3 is TGTGCCGCAGGGAGGGATGAGCAGTTCTTC. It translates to CAAGRDEQFF.

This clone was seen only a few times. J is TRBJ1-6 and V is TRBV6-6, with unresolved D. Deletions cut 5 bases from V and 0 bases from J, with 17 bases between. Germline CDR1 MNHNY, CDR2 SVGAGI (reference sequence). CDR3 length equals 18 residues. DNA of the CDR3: TGTGCCAGCAGTCCCCCGTCTTACGATCGCTCCTATAATTCACCCCTCCACTTT. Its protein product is CASSPPSYDRSYNSPLHF.

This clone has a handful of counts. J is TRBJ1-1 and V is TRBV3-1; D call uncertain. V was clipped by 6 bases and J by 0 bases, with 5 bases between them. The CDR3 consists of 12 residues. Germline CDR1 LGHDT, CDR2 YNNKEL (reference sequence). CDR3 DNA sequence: TGTGCCAGCAGTGTCATGAACACTGAAGCTTTCTTT. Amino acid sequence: CASSVMNTEAFF.

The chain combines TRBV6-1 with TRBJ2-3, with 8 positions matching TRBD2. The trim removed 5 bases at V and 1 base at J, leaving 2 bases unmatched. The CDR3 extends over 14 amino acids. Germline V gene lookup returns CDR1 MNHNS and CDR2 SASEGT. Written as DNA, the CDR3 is TGTGCCAGCAGTAGAGCGGGGGGCACAGATACGCAGTATTTT. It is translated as CASSRAGGTDTQYF.

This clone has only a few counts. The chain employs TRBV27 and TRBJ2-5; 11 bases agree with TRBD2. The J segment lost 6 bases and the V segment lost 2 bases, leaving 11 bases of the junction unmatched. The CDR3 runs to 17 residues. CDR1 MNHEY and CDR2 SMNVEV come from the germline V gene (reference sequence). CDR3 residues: CASSLGVLAGGSKTQYF. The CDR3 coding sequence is TGTGCCAGCAGTTTAGGTGTTCTAGCGGGGGGTTCGAAGACCCAGTACTTC.

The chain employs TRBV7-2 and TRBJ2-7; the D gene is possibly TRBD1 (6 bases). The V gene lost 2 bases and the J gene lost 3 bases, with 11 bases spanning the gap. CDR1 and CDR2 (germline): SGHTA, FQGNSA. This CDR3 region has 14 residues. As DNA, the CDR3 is TGTGCCAGCAGCTTATTGGACAGAGGCTACGAGCAGTACTTC. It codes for CASSLLDRGYEQYF.

This CDR3 is CASSPFSTEGNQPQHF. The CDR3 DNA reads as TGTGCCAGCAGCCCGTTTTCGACAGAGGGCAATCAGCCCCAGCATTTT. This chain uses TRBV7-8 with TRBJ1-5, with D possibly TRBD1 on 5 matching bases. Between the trimmed V and J ends, which lost 5 bases and 2 bases, there was a span of 16 bases. The CDR3 length is 16 residues. CDR1 is SGHVS, CDR2 FQNEAQ, per germline.

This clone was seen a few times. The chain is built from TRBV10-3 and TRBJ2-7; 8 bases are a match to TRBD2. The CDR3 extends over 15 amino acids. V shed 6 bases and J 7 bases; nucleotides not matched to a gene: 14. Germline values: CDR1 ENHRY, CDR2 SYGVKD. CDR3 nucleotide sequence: TGTGCCATCAGCGAAGCACTAGCGGACTTCCGGGAGCAGTACTTC. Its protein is CAISEALADFREQYF.

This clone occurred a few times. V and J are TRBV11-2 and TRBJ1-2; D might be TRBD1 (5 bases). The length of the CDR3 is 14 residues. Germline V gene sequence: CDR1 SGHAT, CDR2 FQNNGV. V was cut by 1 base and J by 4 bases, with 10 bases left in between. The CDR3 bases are TGTGCCAGCAGCTTAGTGGGGACTGCCTATGGCTACACCTTC. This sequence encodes CASSLVGTAYGYTF.

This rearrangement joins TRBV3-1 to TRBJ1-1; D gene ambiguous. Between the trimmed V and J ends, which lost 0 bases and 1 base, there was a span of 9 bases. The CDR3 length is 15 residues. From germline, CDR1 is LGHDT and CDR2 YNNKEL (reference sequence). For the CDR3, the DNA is TGTGCCAGCAGCCAAGATAGAAGTCGGAACACTGAAGCTTTCTTT. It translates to CASSQDRSRNTEAFF. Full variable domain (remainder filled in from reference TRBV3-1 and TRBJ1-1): DTAVSQTPKYLVTQMGNDKSIKCEQNLGHDTMYWYKQDSKKFLKIMFSYNNKELIINETVPNRFSPKSPDKAHLNLHINSLELGDSAVYFCASSQDRSRNTEAFFGQGTRLTVV.

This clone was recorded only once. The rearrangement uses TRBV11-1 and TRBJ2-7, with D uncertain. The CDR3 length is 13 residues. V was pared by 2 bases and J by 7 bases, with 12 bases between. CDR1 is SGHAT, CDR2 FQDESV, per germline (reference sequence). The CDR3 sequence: CASSLTLGGEQYF. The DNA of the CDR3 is TGTGCCAGCAGCTTAACGTTGGGCGGTGAGCAGTACTTC.

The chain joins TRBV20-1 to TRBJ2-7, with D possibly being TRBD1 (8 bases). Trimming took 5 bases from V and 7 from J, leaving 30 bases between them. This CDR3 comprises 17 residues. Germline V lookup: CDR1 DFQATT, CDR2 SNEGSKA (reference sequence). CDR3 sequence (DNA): TGCAGTGCTCTTTACAGGGGGGGCGGGAGTCGGCGTAGTGAGCAGTACTTC. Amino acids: CSALYRGGGSRRSEQYF.

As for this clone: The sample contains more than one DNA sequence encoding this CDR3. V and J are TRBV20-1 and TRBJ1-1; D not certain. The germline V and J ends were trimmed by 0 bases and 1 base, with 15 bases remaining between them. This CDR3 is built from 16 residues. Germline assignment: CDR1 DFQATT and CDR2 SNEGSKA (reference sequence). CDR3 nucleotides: TGCAGTGCTAGAGATCCCAGCGGCCGCCCGAACACTGAAGCTTTCTTT. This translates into CSARDPSGRPNTEAFF.

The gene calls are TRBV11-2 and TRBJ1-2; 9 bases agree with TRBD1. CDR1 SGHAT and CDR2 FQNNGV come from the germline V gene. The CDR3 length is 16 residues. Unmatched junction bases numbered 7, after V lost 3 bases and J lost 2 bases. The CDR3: CASSLGQGRVNYGYTF. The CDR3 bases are TGTGCCAGCAGCTTGGGACAGGGTCGAGTAAACTATGGCTACACCTTC.

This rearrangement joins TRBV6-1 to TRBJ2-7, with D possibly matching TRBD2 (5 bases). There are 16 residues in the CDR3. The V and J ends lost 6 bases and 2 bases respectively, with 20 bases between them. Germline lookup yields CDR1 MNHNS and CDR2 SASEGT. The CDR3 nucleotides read TGTGCCAGCAGAGCTTCATTTGCGGGCGTCACCTACGAGCAGTACTTC. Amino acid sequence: CASRASFAGVTYEQYF.

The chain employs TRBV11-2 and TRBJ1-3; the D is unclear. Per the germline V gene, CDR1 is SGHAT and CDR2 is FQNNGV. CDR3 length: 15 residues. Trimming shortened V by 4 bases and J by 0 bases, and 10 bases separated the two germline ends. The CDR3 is CASSSLWSSGNTIYF. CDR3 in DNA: TGTGCCAGCAGCTCCCTGTGGTCCTCTGGAAACACCATATATTTT.

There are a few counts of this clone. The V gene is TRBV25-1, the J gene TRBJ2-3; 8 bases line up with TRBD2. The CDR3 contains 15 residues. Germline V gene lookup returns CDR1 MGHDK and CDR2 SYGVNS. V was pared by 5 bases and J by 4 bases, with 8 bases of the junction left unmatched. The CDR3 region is CASSSTSAVADTQYF. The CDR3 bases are TGTGCCAGCAGTTCGACTAGCGCGGTGGCAGATACGCAGTATTTT.

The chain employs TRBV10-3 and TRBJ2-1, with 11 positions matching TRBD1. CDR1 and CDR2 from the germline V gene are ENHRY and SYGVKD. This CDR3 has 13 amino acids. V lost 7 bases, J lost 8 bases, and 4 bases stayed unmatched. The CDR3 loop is CAIKGQGAHEQFF. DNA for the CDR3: TGTGCCATCAAAGGACAGGGGGCTCATGAGCAGTTCTTC.

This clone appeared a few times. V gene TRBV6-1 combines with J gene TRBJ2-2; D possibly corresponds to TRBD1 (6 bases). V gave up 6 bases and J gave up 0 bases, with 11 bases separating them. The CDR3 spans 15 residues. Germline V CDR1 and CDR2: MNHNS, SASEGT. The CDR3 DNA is TGTGCCAGCAGGCCGGGACATACGAACACCGGGGAGCTGTTTTTT. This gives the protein CASRPGHTNTGELFF.

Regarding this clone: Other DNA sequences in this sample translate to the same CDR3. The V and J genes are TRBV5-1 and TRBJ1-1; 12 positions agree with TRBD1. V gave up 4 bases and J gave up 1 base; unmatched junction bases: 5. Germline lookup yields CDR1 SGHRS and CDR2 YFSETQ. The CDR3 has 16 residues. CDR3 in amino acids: CASSGTGGRWNTEAFF. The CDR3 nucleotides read TGCGCCAGCAGCGGGACAGGGGGCCGGTGGAACACTGAAGCTTTCTTT. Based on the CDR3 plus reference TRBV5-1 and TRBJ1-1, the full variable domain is KAGVTQTPRYLIKTRGQQVTLSCSPISGHRSVSWYQQTPGQGLQFLFEYFSETQRNKGNFPGRFSGRQFSNSRSEMNVSTLELGDSALYLCASSGTGGRWNTEAFFGQGTRLTVV.

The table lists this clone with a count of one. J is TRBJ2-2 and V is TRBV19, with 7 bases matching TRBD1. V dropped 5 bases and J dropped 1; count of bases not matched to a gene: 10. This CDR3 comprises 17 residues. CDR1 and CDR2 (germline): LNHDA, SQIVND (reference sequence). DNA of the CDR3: TGTGCCAGTAGTCCTTTAAGGGCAGGGGGGAACACCGGGGAGCTGTTTTTT. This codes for CASSPLRAGGNTGELFF.

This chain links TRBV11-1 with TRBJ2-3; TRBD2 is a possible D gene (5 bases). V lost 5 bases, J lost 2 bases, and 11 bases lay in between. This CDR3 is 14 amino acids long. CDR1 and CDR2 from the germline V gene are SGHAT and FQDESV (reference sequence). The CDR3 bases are TGTGCCAGCAGCCATCGGACTGACACAGATACGCAGTATTTT. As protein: CASSHRTDTDTQYF.